The source of this T cell receptor (beta chain) is a study of identical twins. Germline values: CDR1 MNHEY, CDR2 SMNVEV (reference sequence). J lost 2 bases, V lost 6 bases, and 13 bases had no gene match. This CDR3 has 19 amino acids. In TCRdb, the 5' RACE reads were re-called with MiXCR into one record per CDR3 protein. The data hold 650,000 to 800,000 distinct CDR3 sequences, with 8% to 9% observed a single time. This clonotype was detected a few times. The data were also submitted as part of a second study, on yellow fever vaccine responses in identical twins.

The chain has TRBV27 and TRBJ2-3; TRBD2 matches 14 bases. Sequenced material: PBMCs. The sequence derives from a woman aged 18-29 years in good health. The CDR3, as DNA: TGTGCCAGCAGAACGGGACTAGCGGGAGTAACGGGGCACACAGATACGCAGTATTTT. Its protein is CASRTGLAGVTGHTDTQYF.